This TCR beta chain was sequenced during a study of T cell repertoires in cytomegalovirus infection. The overall study: Public signatures in TCR beta pointed to CMV infection and matching HLA type. General observations from the study: There were HLA-C-restricted CMV-specific TCR beta clonotypes dominating the ex vivo response.

In this sample, this clonotype turned up many times. What it binds is not known. CDR1 is SGHNT and CDR2 is YENEEA in the germline V gene. The CDR3 contains 14 residues. The V gene end was trimmed by 8 bases and the J gene end by 6 bases; junction bases not matched to a gene: 8. Each CDR3 protein gets one entry after TCRdb re-called the reads with MiXCR. This table holds approximately 260,000 distinct CDR3 sequences, approximately 22% found once. The chain combines TRBV11-3 with TRBJ2-1; 9 positions match TRBD2. This clonotype was obtained from a human donor in good health (CMV status not recorded). Some clones in this sample may be carry-over from other donors' samples. Here the sequenced sample was cultured PBMCs, taken from culture after CMV antigen stimulation. In DNA, the CDR3 is TGTGCCAGCTCCCCGGGACTAGCAAGCAATGAGCAGTTCTTC. As protein: CASSPGLASNEQFF.